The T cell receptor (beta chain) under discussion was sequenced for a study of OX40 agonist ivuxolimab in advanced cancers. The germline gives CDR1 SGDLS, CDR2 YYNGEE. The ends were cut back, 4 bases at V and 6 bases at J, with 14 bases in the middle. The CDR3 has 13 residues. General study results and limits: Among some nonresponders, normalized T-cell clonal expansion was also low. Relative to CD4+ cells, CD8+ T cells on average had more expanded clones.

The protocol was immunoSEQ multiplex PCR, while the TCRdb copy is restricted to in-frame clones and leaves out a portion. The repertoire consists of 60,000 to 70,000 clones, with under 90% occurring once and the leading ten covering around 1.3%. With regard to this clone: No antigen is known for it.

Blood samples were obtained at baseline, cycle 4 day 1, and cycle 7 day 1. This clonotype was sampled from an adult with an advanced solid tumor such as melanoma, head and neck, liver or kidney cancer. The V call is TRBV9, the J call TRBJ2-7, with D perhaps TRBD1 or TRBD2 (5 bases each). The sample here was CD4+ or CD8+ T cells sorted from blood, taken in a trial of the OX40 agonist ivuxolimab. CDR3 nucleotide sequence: TGTGCCAGCAGCTTTCTCGGGGCGGGCGAGCAGTACTTC. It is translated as CASSFLGAGEQYF.